These 28 T cell receptor beta chains came from one sample sequenced in a study of beta chain features in type 1 diabetes. For these receptors, no antigen is known. The study's findings and limits: There was a moderate but significant shortening of TCRB CDR3s in all four CD4+ subsets of Type 1 diabetes patients.

The investigators reverse transcribed all of the isolated RNA, so they sequenced expressed TCRB transcripts. Clones were read by immunoSEQ multiplex PCR, and TCRdb kept only the in-frame ones, dropping some. The sample lists hundreds of thousands of clones, 11% to 15% occurring once. The sequenced sample was naive CD4+ T cells from blood. All receptors come from a man between 18 and 35 years old with type 1 diabetes.

The genes are TRBV7-9 and TRBJ1-5; 9 nucleotides line up with TRBD1. This CDR3 region has 15 residues. Germline V lookup: CDR1 SEHNR, CDR2 FQNEAQ (reference sequence). V lost 8 bases, J lost 2 bases, and 7 bases stayed unmatched. The DNA for the CDR3 is TGTGCCAGCGGGACTGGGGACAGGGGCAATCAGCCCCAGCATTTT. Its protein product is CASGTGDRGNQPQHF.

This clone has more than one count but fewer than ten. The V gene is TRBV5-1, the J gene TRBJ2-5; D may be TRBD2 (6 bases). V was shortened by 4 bases and J by 5 bases, with 15 bases between the two germline ends. The CDR3 totals 14 residues. In germline, CDR1 is SGHRS, CDR2 YFSETQ. The DNA of the CDR3 is TGCGCCAGCAGCCCCCAGAGGGCGGGGGAGACCCAGTACTTC. Translating gives CASSPQRAGETQYF. Supplemented by reference TRBV5-1 and TRBJ2-5, the full variable domain reads KAGVTQTPRYLIKTRGQQVTLSCSPISGHRSVSWYQQTPGQGLQFLFEYFSETQRNKGNFPGRFSGRQFSNSRSEMNVSTLELGDSALYLCASSPQRAGETQYFGPGTRLLVL.

The CDR3 sequence is CASSDPGRWTDTQYF. The CDR3 DNA sequence: TGCGCCAGCAGCGATCCGGGACGCTGGACAGATACGCAGTATTTT. V gene TRBV5-1 combines with J gene TRBJ2-3; the D gene could be TRBD1 or TRBD2 (5 bases each). Germline loops: CDR1 SGHRS, CDR2 YFSETQ. Trimming removed 4 bases at V and 3 bases at J, with 15 bases between. CDR3 length: 15 residues.

This chain uses TRBV5-1 with TRBJ2-2; D call uncertain. V was pared by 3 bases and J by 6 bases, with 9 bases between. Per the germline V gene, CDR1 is SGHRS and CDR2 is YFSETQ. The CDR3 totals 13 residues. CDR3 sequence: CASSSLGPGELFF. In DNA, the CDR3 is TGCGCCAGCAGCTCCCTAGGTCCCGGGGAGCTGTTTTTT.

CDR3 in amino acids: CASSLARVSQYF. CDR3 nucleotides: TGTGCCAGCAGCTTAGCTAGGGTCTCGCAGTATTTT. This rearrangement joins TRBV7-2 to TRBJ2-3; D remains unclear. Germline lookup yields CDR1 SGHTA and CDR2 FQGNSA. This CDR3 region has 12 residues. Trimming stripped 0 bases from V and 10 bases from J, with 8 bases between.

The chain uses TRBV5-1 and TRBJ2-6, with D uncertain. The CDR3 spans 16 residues. The germline V gene encodes CDR1 SGHRS and CDR2 YFSETQ. V lost 5 bases and J lost 1, with 13 bases in between. The CDR3 is CASSLIPPSGANVLTF. DNA for the CDR3: TGCGCCAGCAGTTTGATCCCTCCTTCTGGGGCCAACGTCCTGACTTTC.

The V call is TRBV29-1, the J call TRBJ2-1; D not certain. The CDR3 consists of 15 residues. Trimming took 3 bases from V and 1 from J, leaving 13 bases between them. The germline gives CDR1 SQVTM, CDR2 ANQGSEA. The CDR3 protein is CSVEKGIGSYNEQFF. The CDR3 nucleotides are TGCAGCGTTGAGAAGGGAATAGGTTCCTACAATGAGCAGTTCTTC.

Only a few counts were recorded for this clone. The chain recombines TRBV30 with TRBJ2-1; TRBD1 aligns across 9 bases. In germline, CDR1 is GTSNPN, CDR2 SVGIG (reference sequence). The CDR3 has 13 amino acids. V dropped 6 bases and J dropped 6; count of bases not matched to a gene: 6. For the CDR3, the DNA is TGTGCCTGCGGACAGGGGTATTTCAATGAGCAGTTCTTC. It is translated as CACGQGYFNEQFF.

This chain links TRBV9 with TRBJ2-5; TRBD1 agrees at 7 bases. The V gene's germline CDR1 is SGDLS and CDR2 YYNGEE. The CDR3 loop spans 14 amino acids. Unmatched junction bases numbered 1, after V lost 1 base and J lost 1 base. The CDR3 loop is CASSVRDSQETQYF. Here the CDR3 DNA reads TGTGCCAGCAGCGTAAGGGACAGCCAAGAGACCCAGTACTTC.

In its sample, this clone was seen a few times. The rearrangement uses TRBV2 and TRBJ2-1; D is ambiguous. Germline V gives CDR1 SNHLY, CDR2 FYNNEI. Trimming removed 7 bases from V and 3 bases from J, with 13 bases in between. The CDR3 length is 14 residues. The CDR3 coding sequence is TGTGCCAGCACCGGGTTTCTAGTCTACAATGAGCAGTTCTTC. As protein: CASTGFLVYNEQFF.

The table lists this clone with a few counts. The chain combines TRBV29-1 with TRBJ1-2; 8 bases agree with TRBD1. This CDR3 region has 15 residues. Trimming removed 3 bases from V and 0 bases from J; junction bases left unmatched: 6. Germline CDR1 SQVTM, CDR2 ANQGSEA. CDR3 coding DNA: TGCAGCGTTGACAGGGGGCCTTCAGCTAACTATGGCTACACCTTC. This codes for CSVDRGPSANYGYTF.

About this clone itself: Other DNA sequences from this sample encode an identical CDR3 as well. The gene calls are TRBV5-4 and TRBJ1-2, with unresolved D. V dropped 5 bases and J dropped 0 bases, with 5 bases sitting between them. This CDR3 comprises 12 residues. CDR1 is SGHNT and CDR2 is YYREEE in the germline V gene (reference sequence). CDR3 sequence: CASRQSNYGYTF. CDR3 in DNA: TGTGCCAGCAGGCAGTCTAACTATGGCTACACCTTC. Full variable domain (remainder filled in from reference TRBV5-4 and TRBJ1-2): ETGVTQSPTHLIKTRGQQVTLRCSSQSGHNTVSWYQQALGQGPQFIFQYYREEENGRGNFPPRFSGLQFPNYSSELNVNALELDDSALYLCASRQSNYGYTFGSGTRLTVV.

The V call is TRBV18, the J call TRBJ2-3; the D is unclear. V was pared by 1 base and J by 4 bases, with 9 bases between. The CDR3 is 14 amino acids. Germline lookup yields CDR1 KGHSH and CDR2 LQKENI. The CDR3 is CASSPQEVADTQYF. The CDR3 DNA reads TGTGCCAGCTCACCACAAGAAGTGGCAGATACGCAGTATTTT.

This clone has just a few counts. This chain uses TRBV7-9 with TRBJ1-3; D call uncertain. V lost 1 base, J lost 2 bases, and 6 bases lay in between. Germline CDR1 and CDR2: SEHNR and FQNEAQ (reference sequence). CDR3 size: 14 residues. CDR3 in DNA: TGTGCCAGCAGCTTAGGTGGTGCTGGAAACACCATATATTTT. It specifies CASSLGGAGNTIYF.

The CDR3 reads CASSDGPSPDNEQFF. The DNA for the CDR3 is TGTGCCAGCAGTGATGGCCCCAGCCCCGACAATGAGCAGTTCTTC. J is TRBJ2-1 and V is TRBV2, with D unresolved. CDR1 and CDR2 (germline): SNHLY, FYNNEI. The ends were cut back, 3 bases at V and 5 bases at J, with 14 bases in the middle. The CDR3 covers 15 residues.

Only a few counts were recorded for this clone. Other DNA sequences in this specimen translate into the identical CDR3. This chain joins TRBV5-1 and TRBJ2-5; TRBD1 aligns across 7 bases. V was pared by 3 bases and J by 2 bases, with 1 base of the junction left unmatched. The CDR3 contains 13 residues. Germline CDR1 is SGHRS and CDR2 is YFSETQ. The CDR3 DNA sequence: TGCGCCAGCAGCTCGGGACAGCAAGAGACCCAGTACTTC. Protein: CASSSGQQETQYF.

The V and J genes are TRBV10-2 and TRBJ2-1; D call uncertain. Germline CDR1 is WSHSY and CDR2 is SAAADI. This CDR3 has 15 residues. Trimming cost V 2 bases and J 2 bases, with 10 bases left between them. DNA of the CDR3: TGCGCCAGCAGTGAGAGAGAGTCTACCTACAATGAGCAGTTCTTC. The encoded protein is CASSERESTYNEQFF.

The chain recombines TRBV9 with TRBJ2-1; 7 positions agree with TRBD2. From germline, CDR1 is SGDLS and CDR2 YYNGEE. V shed 5 bases, J shed 4 bases, and the junction held 3 bases outside the gene matches. The CDR3 length is 13 residues. CDR3 in amino acids: CASRASGYNEQFF. The DNA for the CDR3 is TGTGCCAGCAGGGCTAGCGGTTACAATGAGCAGTTCTTC.

The chain couples TRBV28 to TRBJ1-6; D unclear. Deletions cut 6 bases from V and 10 bases from J, with 19 bases between. This CDR3 has 15 residues. Germline values: CDR1 MDHEN, CDR2 SYDVKM. The CDR3 loop is CASRSQTLLASPLHF. The CDR3 DNA follows: TGTGCCAGCAGGTCTCAGACACTGCTCGCCTCACCCCTCCACTTT.

This clone was counted between two and nine times. This chain uses TRBV30 with TRBJ1-1, with D hard to call. The CDR3 sequence is 12 residues long. Trimming took off 3 bases at V and 1 base at J, with 6 bases between the two ends. Per germline, CDR1 GTSNPN and CDR2 SVGIG (reference sequence). The CDR3, as DNA: TGTGCCTGGAGCATCGGGAACACTGAAGCTTTCTTT. This encodes CAWSIGNTEAFF.

The V and J genes are TRBV5-4 and TRBJ2-3; TRBD1 agrees at 11 bases. V lost 4 bases, J lost 5 bases, and 3 bases stayed unmatched. The CDR3 is made up of 14 amino acids. Per the germline V gene, CDR1 is SGHNT and CDR2 is YYREEE (reference sequence). CDR3 sequence (DNA): TGTGCCAGCAGCGTCGGGACAGGGGGAGATACGCAGTATTTT. It specifies CASSVGTGGDTQYF.

This clone was counted a few times. The rearrangement joins TRBV5-1 to TRBJ2-2, with a tentative D call TRBD2 (5 bases). This CDR3 contains 14 residues. V gave up 0 bases and J gave up 5 bases, with 8 bases separating them. Germline V gene data show CDR1 as SGHRS and CDR2 as YFSETQ. The CDR3 sequence: CASSLGRTTGELFF. DNA of the CDR3: TGCGCCAGCAGCTTGGGACGGACTACCGGGGAGCTGTTTTTT.

J is TRBJ1-5 and V is TRBV7-2; weak D call: TRBD1 (5 bases). Germline lookup yields CDR1 SGHTA and CDR2 FQGNSA. Trimming removed 8 bases from V and 4 bases from J, with 12 bases in between. The CDR3 is 13 amino acids. This CDR3 is CASSPGMNQPQHF. In DNA, the CDR3 is TGTGCCAGCTCACCAGGGATGAATCAGCCCCAGCATTTT.

The CDR3 sequence: CASSQDTSGTGELFF. The CDR3 region has the DNA TGTGCCAGCAGCCAAGATACCAGCGGCACCGGGGAGCTGTTTTTT. This chain uses TRBV4-2 with TRBJ2-2; D may be TRBD2 (5 bases). Germline V gene lookup returns CDR1 LGHNA and CDR2 YNFKEQ. This CDR3 has 15 amino acids. The V gene lost 0 bases and the J gene lost 4 bases, with 9 bases spanning the gap.

This rearrangement joins TRBV4-3 to TRBJ1-1; no firm D call. V was trimmed by 4 bases and J by 0 bases, leaving 15 bases between them. CDR1 and CDR2 (germline): LGHNA, YSLEER. The CDR3 is 16 amino acids. In nucleotides, the CDR3 is TGCGCCAGCAGCCCAGTTGGGCCAAGTATGAACACTGAAGCTTTCTTT. This codes for CASSPVGPSMNTEAFF.

This clone was counted between two and nine times. The rearrangement links TRBV13 to TRBJ1-2; no clear D gene. Per the germline V gene, CDR1 is PRHDT and CDR2 is FYEKMQ (reference sequence). The CDR3 covers 14 residues. V was trimmed by 5 bases and J by 4 bases, leaving 14 bases between them. The DNA for the CDR3 is TGTGCCAGCAGCCTAACGGGAGCGCCCTATGGCTACACCTTC. This sequence encodes CASSLTGAPYGYTF.

The chain couples TRBV7-9 to TRBJ2-5, with 10 bases that match TRBD2. V dropped 4 bases and J dropped 2; count of bases not matched to a gene: 13. The CDR3 covers 18 residues. Per the germline V gene, CDR1 is SEHNR and CDR2 is FQNEAQ (reference sequence). The CDR3 region has the DNA TGTGCCAGCAGCTGGGGATCACTAGCGGGGCCTGGACAAGAGACCCAGTACTTC. Encoded protein: CASSWGSLAGPGQETQYF. Variable domain in full (rest from reference TRBV7-9 and TRBJ2-5): DTGVSQNPRHKITKRGQNVTFRCDPISEHNRLYWYRQTLGQGPEFLTYFQNEAQLEKSRLLSDRFSAERPKGSFSTLEIQRTEQGDSAMYLCASSWGSLAGPGQETQYFGPGTRLLVL.

V and J are TRBV7-2 and TRBJ2-2; 7 nucleotides agree with TRBD1. J lost 3 bases, V lost 6 bases, and 4 bases had no gene match. This CDR3 has 14 amino acids. The germline V gene has CDR1 SGHTA and CDR2 FQGNSA. This chain's CDR3 is CASSRQGDTGELFF. CDR3 DNA: TGTGCCAGCAGTCGTCAGGGGGACACCGGGGAGCTGTTTTTT.